The 11 T cell receptor beta chains below all came from one sample that was sequenced in a study of T-cell reconstitution after alpha-beta-depleted transplantation in children. Unique molecular identifiers were incorporated when the TCRbeta library was constructed. TCRdb used MiXCR to reprocess the PCR reads, holding one entry per CDR3 protein. Among just under 550,000 distinct CDR3 sequences listed, roughly 18% were seen once. Here the sequenced sample was PBMCs from the stem cell graft donor, taken from the stem cell graft. The receptors were sampled from a human donor who donated a stem cell graft to a child with acute lymphoblastic leukemia.

The chain recombines TRBV27 with TRBJ1-2; D is perhaps TRBD1 (5 bases). Germline CDR1 reads MNHEY; CDR2 reads SMNVEV (reference sequence). V was shortened by 4 bases and J by 3 bases, with 9 bases between the two germline ends. The CDR3 contains 13 residues. The CDR3 DNA is TGTGCCAGCAGTTCTAAGGGGTACTATGGCTACACCTTC. Translating gives CASSSKGYYGYTF.

This clonotype was seen more than once but under ten times. CDR3 loop: CASTITGSGNTGELFF. The CDR3 DNA is TGTGCCAGCACCATTACCGGGAGTGGGAACACCGGGGAGCTGTTTTTT. The chain recombines TRBV11-2 with TRBJ2-2; TRBD2 might be the D (6 bases). The CDR3 loop spans 16 amino acids. Germline V CDR1 and CDR2: SGHAT, FQNNGV. Deletions cut 7 bases from V and 1 base from J, with 16 bases between.

This chain uses TRBV5-1 with TRBJ2-5; perhaps D is TRBD1 or TRBD2 (5 bases each). Germline V gene data show CDR1 as SGHRS and CDR2 as YFSETQ. The CDR3 is 15 residues long. Trimming shortened V by 2 bases and J by 5 bases, and 16 bases separated the two germline ends. CDR3 protein: CASSFPGTGRETQYF. The CDR3 coding sequence is TGCGCCAGCAGCTTCCCCGGGACGGGTAGGGAGACCCAGTACTTC. Looking up the rest from reference TRBV5-1 and TRBJ2-5 gives the full variable domain: KAGVTQTPRYLIKTRGQQVTLSCSPISGHRSVSWYQQTPGQGLQFLFEYFSETQRNKGNFPGRFSGRQFSNSRSEMNVSTLELGDSALYLCASSFPGTGRETQYFGPGTRLLVL.

The chain has TRBV15 and TRBJ2-3, with D perhaps being TRBD1 or TRBD2 (5 bases each). V lost 0 bases, J lost 3 bases, and 13 bases lay in between. CDR3 length: 16 amino acids. Germline V gives CDR1 LNHNV, CDR2 YYDKDF (reference sequence). In DNA form, the CDR3 reads TGTGCCACCAGCAGAGATTTGGCAGGGAGTACAGATACGCAGTATTTT. Protein sequence: CATSRDLAGSTDTQYF.

This sequence joins TRBV29-1 and TRBJ2-1; 10 bases align to TRBD1. The V gene end was trimmed by 3 bases and the J gene end by 1 base; junction bases not matched to a gene: 12. Germline CDR1 and CDR2: SQVTM and ANQGSEA. The CDR3 extends over 18 amino acids. The CDR3 spells CSVEAGTGDFRSYNEQFF. In DNA, the CDR3 is TGCAGCGTTGAGGCCGGGACAGGGGATTTTCGGTCCTACAATGAGCAGTTCTTC.

This chain connects TRBV29-1 to TRBJ1-2; TRBD1 aligns across 9 bases. V lost 0 bases and J lost 7; bases outside the gene matches: 9. Germline V gene data show CDR1 as SQVTM and CDR2 as ANQGSEA. This CDR3 contains 15 residues. CDR3 region: CSVEDGTGNGGGYTF. The CDR3, as DNA: TGCAGCGTTGAAGATGGGACAGGGAATGGTGGTGGCTACACCTTC.

This clonotype showed up just a few times. The chain uses TRBV12-3 or TRBV12-4 and TRBJ2-3, with 7 nucleotides matching TRBD2. Trimming at V came to 7 bases and at J to 6 bases, leaving 13 bases not matched to a gene. This CDR3 has 15 amino acids. CDR3 DNA sequence: TGTGCCAGCACCCCATGGGAGGGAATCAGGGATACGCAGTATTTT. Its protein product is CASTPWEGIRDTQYF.

The chain joins TRBV14 to TRBJ2-1; 9 nucleotides match TRBD2. The CDR3 loop spans 17 amino acids. The ends lost 7 bases at V and 8 bases at J; junction bases unmatched: 18. Germline V gives CDR1 SGHDN, CDR2 FVKESK. This CDR3 is CASTSGLAPRPGDEQFF. CDR3 DNA sequence: TGTGCCAGCACCTCAGGACTAGCGCCTCGCCCAGGCGATGAGCAGTTCTTC.

This clonotype was seen only a few times. This chain uses TRBV12-3 or TRBV12-4 with TRBJ2-7; D may be TRBD1 or TRBD2 (6 bases each). V lost 3 bases, J lost 3 bases, and 12 bases lay in between. The CDR3 contains 14 residues. The CDR3 region is CASSFKGGGYEQYF. CDR3 DNA sequence: TGTGCCAGCAGTTTTAAGGGGGGAGGCTACGAGCAGTACTTC.

This chain uses TRBV27 with TRBJ2-1; D remains ambiguous. Trimming took off 6 bases at V and 1 base at J, with 13 bases between the two ends. The CDR3 contains 15 residues. Germline V lookup: CDR1 MNHEY, CDR2 SMNVEV (reference sequence). For the CDR3, the DNA is TGTGCCAGCAGCGATCGAAGGCGTTCCTACAATGAGCAGTTCTTC. Translated, it gives CASSDRRRSYNEQFF.

This clonotype appeared a few times. The chain recombines TRBV11-2 with TRBJ1-3; D is undetermined. Germline assignment: CDR1 SGHAT and CDR2 FQNNGV. Trimming pared 2 bases from V and 3 bases from J, leaving 11 bases between. The CDR3 contains 15 residues. The CDR3 loop is CASSLRSLGGNTIYF. The CDR3 DNA sequence: TGTGCCAGCAGCTTAAGGAGTCTGGGTGGAAACACCATATATTTT.